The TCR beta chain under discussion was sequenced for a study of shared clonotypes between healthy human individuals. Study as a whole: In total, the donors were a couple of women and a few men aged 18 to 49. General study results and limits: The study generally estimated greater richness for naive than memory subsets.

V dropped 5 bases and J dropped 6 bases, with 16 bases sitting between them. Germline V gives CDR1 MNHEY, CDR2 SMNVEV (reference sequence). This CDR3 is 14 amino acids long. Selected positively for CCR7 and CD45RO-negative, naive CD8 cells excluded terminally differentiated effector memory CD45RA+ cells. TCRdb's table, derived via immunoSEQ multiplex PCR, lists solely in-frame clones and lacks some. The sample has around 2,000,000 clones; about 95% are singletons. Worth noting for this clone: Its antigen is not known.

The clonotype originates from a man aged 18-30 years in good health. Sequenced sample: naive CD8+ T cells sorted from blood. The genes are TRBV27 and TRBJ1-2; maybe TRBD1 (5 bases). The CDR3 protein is CASSPGRGGNGYTF. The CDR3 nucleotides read TGTGCCAGCAGTCCAGGGCGGGGGGGGAATGGCTACACCTTC.